A selection of T cell receptor beta chains follows, all from one sample in a study of control samples from healthy donors and cancer patients. Here immunoSEQ multiplex PCR was the method, and the copy in TCRdb shows in-frame clones only, minus some. The data show roughly 120,000 clones, about nine tenths seen once. Source material: blood. All receptors come from a woman between 18 and 29 years old in good health. The CDR3 runs from the conserved cysteine through the conserved F or W. D genes are given only for firm matches. Clone size is stated in some rows and not others, as once, few, many or a class when expanded.

v_call,d_call,clone_size,j_call,cdr3_aa,cdr3_nt
TRBV4-1,NA,NA,TRBJ1-2,CASSQGWLDGYTF,TGCGCCAGCAGCCAAGGGTGGTTAGATGGCTACACCTTC
TRBV19,TRBD1,NA,TRBJ2-7,CASSRDRAYEQYF,TGTGCCAGTAGTCGTGACAGGGCCTACGAGCAGTACTTC
TRBV5-1,NA,NA,TRBJ2-5,CASSHAREIPQETQYF,TGCGCCAGCAGCCACGCCAGGGAGATCCCACAAGAGACCCAGTACTTC
TRBV27,TRBD1,NA,TRBJ1-1,CAPQRDRQNTEAFF,TGTGCCCCCCAAAGGGACAGGCAGAACACTGAAGCTTTCTTT
TRBV19,NA,NA,TRBJ1-4,CASSMRQGGEKLFF,TGTGCCAGTAGTATGAGGCAGGGCGGTGAAAAACTGTTTTTT
TRBV19,TRBD2,NA,TRBJ2-1,CASRGGGGYYNEQFF,TGTGCCAGTAGGGGCGGCGGGGGGTACTACAATGAGCAGTTCTTC
TRBV7-2,TRBD2,NA,TRBJ2-7,CASSATSGSYEQYF,TGTGCCAGCAGCGCGACTAGCGGGAGCTACGAGCAGTACTTC
TRBV18,NA,NA,TRBJ1-2,CASSPLSMKDRGNYGYTF,TGTGCCAGCTCACCCCTATCCATGAAAGATAGGGGCAACTATGGCTACACCTTC
TRBV4-3,NA,NA,TRBJ1-2,CASSHDIIRDTKTYGYTF,TGCGCCAGCAGCCACGACATTATCCGGGACACTAAAACCTATGGCTACACCTTC
TRBV5-6,NA,NA,TRBJ2-1,CASSLSNSLSYNEQFF,TGTGCCAGCAGCTTGTCGAACAGTCTCTCCTACAATGAGCAGTTCTTC
TRBV5-1,TRBD2,NA,TRBJ2-1,CASRLLGLASYNEQFF,TGCGCCAGCCGACTTCTGGGACTAGCTTCGTACAATGAGCAGTTCTTC
TRBV4-3,NA,NA,TRBJ2-2,CASSPSVGESGELFF,TGCGCCAGCAGCCCATCGGTGGGGGAGAGCGGGGAGCTGTTTTTT
TRBV5-4,NA,NA,TRBJ2-5,CASSSLEEETQYF,TGTGCCAGCAGCTCGTTAGAGGAAGAGACCCAGTACTTC
TRBV30,NA,NA,TRBJ2-1,CAWSALGRDYNEQFF,TGTGCCTGGAGCGCTCTAGGGCGGGACTACAATGAGCAGTTCTTC
TRBV29-1,TRBD1,NA,TRBJ1-2,CSAVIQGALGYTF,TGCAGCGCGGTCATACAGGGGGCGCTTGGCTACACCTTC
TRBV7-8,NA,NA,TRBJ1-2,CASSVIRNYGYTF,TGTGCCAGTTCGGTTATTCGGAACTATGGCTACACCTTC
TRBV30,NA,NA,TRBJ1-1,CAWAFDTEAFF,TGTGCCTGGGCATTTGACACTGAAGCTTTCTTT
TRBV19,TRBD1,NA,TRBJ2-7,CASSLIGTGAYEQYF,TGTGCCAGTAGTCTCATCGGGACAGGAGCCTACGAGCAGTACTTC
TRBV7-6,TRBD1,NA,TRBJ1-4,CASSTGTGGGEKLFF,TGTGCCAGCAGCACCGGGACAGGGGGTGGAGAAAAACTGTTTTTT
TRBV19,NA,once,TRBJ2-3,CASSIFSPDTQYF,TGTGCCAGTAGTATCTTTTCCCCAGATACGCAGTATTTT
TRBV2,NA,NA,TRBJ1-6,CASSSSGSGSPLHF,TGTGCCAGCAGTAGTTCAGGCTCGGGTTCACCCCTCCACTTT
TRBV15,NA,NA,TRBJ2-7,CATSRDPGASEQYF,TGTGCCACCAGCAGAGATCCAGGGGCTAGCGAGCAGTACTTC
TRBV4-2,NA,NA,TRBJ2-1,CASSQGPFNEQFF,TGTGCCAGCAGCCAAGGCCCATTCAATGAGCAGTTCTTC
TRBV5-1,NA,NA,TRBJ2-5,CASSLAGDGMVETQYF,TGCGCCAGCAGCTTGGCGGGGGACGGGATGGTAGAGACCCAGTACTTC
TRBV5-1,TRBD1,NA,TRBJ1-1,CASSLSGQVSEAFF,TGCGCCAGCAGCTTGTCCGGACAGGTTTCTGAAGCTTTCTTT
TRBV28,TRBD1,NA,TRBJ2-7,CASSEVATGTGKQYF,TGTGCCAGCAGCGAAGTGGCCACCGGGACAGGGAAGCAGTACTTC
TRBV19,TRBD1,NA,TRBJ1-1,CASTPLQGMRTEAFF,TGTGCCAGTACCCCCCTACAGGGGATGAGGACTGAAGCTTTCTTT
TRBV2,NA,once,TRBJ2-1,CASLSGLIYNEQFF,TGTGCCAGCCTGTCGGGGCTCATATACAATGAGCAGTTCTTC
TRBV7-3,NA,NA,TRBJ1-4,CASSPGHGREEKLFF,TGTGCCAGCAGCCCTGGACACGGAAGGGAGGAAAAACTGTTTTTT
TRBV10-3,TRBD1,NA,TRBJ1-5,CAIRADRASNQPQHF,TGTGCCATCAGGGCCGACAGGGCGAGCAATCAGCCCCAGCATTTT
TRBV30,NA,NA,TRBJ2-3,CAWSVTGGGRTDTQYF,TGTGCCTGGAGTGTAACCGGCGGAGGGCGCACAGATACGCAGTATTTT
TRBV27,TRBD2,NA,TRBJ2-7,CASRRGGLEGGEQYF,TGTGCCAGCAGACGAGGGGGACTAGAAGGAGGGGAGCAGTACTTC
TRBV9,NA,NA,TRBJ2-1,CASSEEGGAYNEQFF,TGTGCCAGCAGCGAAGAGGGAGGTGCCTACAATGAGCAGTTCTTC
TRBV20-1,NA,NA,TRBJ1-5,CSASSRGWLGTGSNQPQHF,TGCAGTGCTAGTTCTAGGGGGTGGCTTGGTACTGGTAGCAATCAGCCCCAGCATTTT
TRBV28,TRBD2,NA,TRBJ2-3,CATLTRVAGGKDTQYF,TGTGCCACCCTAACCCGGGTCGCCGGGGGGAAAGATACGCAGTATTTT
TRBV28,TRBD1,NA,TRBJ1-2,CASSGGTENYGYTF,TGTGCCAGCTCCGGAGGGACAGAAAACTATGGCTACACCTTC
TRBV5-1,NA,NA,TRBJ2-1,CASSLFGGGDEQFF,TGCGCCAGCAGCTTGTTCGGGGGTGGGGATGAGCAGTTCTTC
TRBV6-1,NA,NA,TRBJ2-5,CASSEAGYAPGETQYF,TGTGCCAGCAGTGAAGCCGGGTACGCCCCAGGGGAGACCCAGTACTTC
TRBV7-6,NA,NA,TRBJ2-2,CASSLISGRGTGELFF,TGTGCCAGCAGCTTAATCTCCGGGAGAGGGACCGGGGAGCTGTTTTTT
TRBV28,TRBD1,NA,TRBJ2-3,CASSGQGWTDTQYF,TGTGCCAGCAGCGGACAGGGGTGGACAGATACGCAGTATTTT
TRBV5-4,TRBD2,NA,TRBJ2-3,CASSLAILAGKPTDTQYF,TGTGCCAGCAGCTTGGCCATACTAGCGGGGAAACCCACAGATACGCAGTATTTT
TRBV7-3,TRBD2,NA,TRBJ2-2,CASSPEGWGTSVTPGELFF,TGTGCCAGCAGCCCAGAAGGGTGGGGGACTAGCGTGACCCCCGGGGAGCTGTTTTTT
TRBV7-2,TRBD1,NA,TRBJ2-1,CASSLRTGGLGEQFF,TGTGCCAGCAGCCTCCGGACAGGGGGCTTGGGTGAGCAGTTCTTC
TRBV30,TRBD1,once,TRBJ1-2,CAWSVPGQGVYGYTF,TGTGCCTGGAGTGTACCGGGACAGGGAGTCTATGGCTACACCTTC
TRBV6-2/TRBV6-3,TRBD1,NA,TRBJ1-5,CASSVERTGMTGNQPQHF,TGTGCCAGCAGCGTTGAAAGGACAGGGATGACGGGGAATCAGCCCCAGCATTTT
TRBV28,TRBD2,NA,TRBJ2-7,CASSELAENYEQYF,TGTGCCAGCAGTGAGCTAGCGGAAAACTACGAGCAGTACTTC
TRBV30,NA,NA,TRBJ2-2,CAWSWTGTGELFF,TGTGCCTGGAGTTGGACGGGCACCGGGGAGCTGTTTTTT
TRBV12-3/TRBV12-4,NA,NA,TRBJ2-5,CASKRGEETQYF,TGTGCCAGCAAAAGGGGTGAAGAGACCCAGTACTTC
TRBV14,NA,few,TRBJ2-7,CASSQGARSAEQYF,TGTGCCAGCAGCCAAGGTGCGAGATCTGCCGAGCAGTACTTC
TRBV27,NA,NA,TRBJ2-3,CASSPLEGGDGTDTQYF,TGTGCCAGCAGCCCCCTTGAGGGGGGCGATGGCACAGATACGCAGTATTTT
TRBV11-2,TRBD2,NA,TRBJ2-3,CASSFGGGDTQYF,TGTGCCAGCAGCTTCGGGGGGGGAGATACGCAGTATTTT
TRBV7-9,TRBD1,NA,TRBJ1-1,CASSWDRGSGTEAFF,TGTGCCAGCAGCTGGGACAGGGGTTCGGGCACTGAAGCTTTCTTT
TRBV28,TRBD1,NA,TRBJ1-6,CASSYRTGGSPLHF,TGTGCCAGCAGTTATCGGACAGGGGGTTCACCCCTCCACTTT
TRBV28,TRBD1,NA,TRBJ1-5,CASRRDRPYDQPQHF,TGTGCCAGCAGAAGGGACAGGCCATATGATCAGCCCCAGCATTTT
TRBV11-2,NA,few,TRBJ1-6,CASSLSSEGTTGNNSPLHF,TGTGCCAGCAGCTTATCCAGTGAAGGCACAACAGGAAATAATTCACCCCTCCACTTT
TRBV12-3/TRBV12-4,TRBD1,NA,TRBJ1-4,CASGQVPNEKLFF,TGTGCCAGCGGACAGGTCCCAAATGAAAAACTGTTTTTT
TRBV7-3,NA,NA,TRBJ2-3,CASSSRGGLHNTQYF,TGTGCCAGCAGCTCCAGGGGCGGCCTTCACAATACGCAGTATTTT
TRBV6-6,NA,once,TRBJ2-3,CASSALVGTDTQYF,TGTGCCAGCAGTGCCCTAGTTGGGACAGATACGCAGTATTTT
TRBV29-1,NA,NA,TRBJ2-1,CSVKGTTHYNEQFF,TGCAGCGTTAAGGGTACGACGCACTACAATGAGCAGTTCTTC